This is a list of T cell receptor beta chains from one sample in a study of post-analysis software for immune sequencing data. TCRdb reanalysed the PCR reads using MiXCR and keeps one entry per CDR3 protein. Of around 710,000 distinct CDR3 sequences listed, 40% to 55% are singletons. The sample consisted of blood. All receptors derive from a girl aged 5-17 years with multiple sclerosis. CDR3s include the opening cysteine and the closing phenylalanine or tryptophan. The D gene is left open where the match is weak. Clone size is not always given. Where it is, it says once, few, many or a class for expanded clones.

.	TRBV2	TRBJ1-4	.	CASSWGSILFF	TGTGCCAGCAGCTGGGGTAGTATACTGTTTTTT
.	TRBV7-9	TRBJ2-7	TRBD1	CASSLADRVIEQYF	TGTGCCAGCAGCTTAGCGGACAGGGTAATAGAGCAGTACTTC
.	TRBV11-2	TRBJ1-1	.	CASSLDAGMTEAFF	TGTGCCAGCAGCTTAGATGCGGGCATGACTGAAGCTTTCTTT
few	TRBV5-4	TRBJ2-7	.	CASSLWTGEQYF	TGTGCCAGCAGCTTGTGGACGGGAGAGCAGTACTTC
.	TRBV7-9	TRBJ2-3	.	CASSLAVWGTDTQYF	TGTGCCAGCAGCTTAGCAGTGTGGGGCACAGATACGCAGTATTTT
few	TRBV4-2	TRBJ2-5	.	CASSQGQSGTQDRRETQYF	TGTGCCAGCAGCCAAGGGCAGTCCGGGACGCAGGATCGAAGGGAGACCCAGTACTTC
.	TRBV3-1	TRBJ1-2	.	CASSQESRAYGYTF	TGTGCCAGCAGCCAAGAAAGTAGGGCCTATGGCTACACCTTC
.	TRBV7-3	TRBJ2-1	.	CASSLGASEGLPYNEQFF	TGTGCCAGCAGCTTGGGAGCTTCAGAGGGGTTGCCCTACAATGAGCAGTTCTTC
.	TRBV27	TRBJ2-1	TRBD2	CTSSLVRVLAGSNEQFF	TGTACCAGCAGTTTAGTCCGTGTACTAGCGGGAAGCAATGAGCAGTTCTTC
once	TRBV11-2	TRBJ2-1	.	CAGSLGGYTSGEQFF	TGTGCCGGCAGCTTAGGGGGGTACACTAGTGGTGAGCAGTTCTTC
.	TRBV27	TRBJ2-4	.	CASGKGAHTKNIQYF	TGTGCCAGCGGGAAAGGAGCGCATACCAAAAACATTCAGTACTTC
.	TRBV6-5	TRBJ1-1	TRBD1	CASSYSGTDLNTEAFF	TGTGCCAGCAGTTACTCTGGGACAGACCTGAACACTGAAGCTTTCTTT
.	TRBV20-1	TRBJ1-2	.	CSARDMGANYGYTF	TGCAGTGCTAGAGATATGGGGGCTAACTATGGCTACACCTTC
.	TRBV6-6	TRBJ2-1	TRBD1	CASSQPGQGAREQFF	TGTGCCAGCAGCCAACCGGGACAGGGGGCGCGGGAGCAGTTCTTC
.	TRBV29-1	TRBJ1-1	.	CSVAGVVANTEAFF	TGCAGCGTAGCAGGGGTAGTGGCGAACACTGAAGCTTTCTTT
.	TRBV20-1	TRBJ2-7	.	CSARGAGYEQYF	TGCAGTGCTAGAGGTGCTGGGTACGAGCAGTACTTC
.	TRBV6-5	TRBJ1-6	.	CASSSTNPGLGPLHF	TGTGCCAGCAGTTCAACCAATCCGGGCCTGGGGCCCCTCCACTTT
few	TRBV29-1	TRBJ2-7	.	CSASESYEQYF	TGCAGCGCATCTGAGTCCTACGAGCAGTACTTC
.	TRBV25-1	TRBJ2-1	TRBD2	CASSEEAGAYNEQFF	TGTGCCAGCAGTGAAGAAGCGGGAGCCTACAATGAGCAGTTCTTC
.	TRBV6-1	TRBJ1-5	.	CASSEIGGGTVQPQHF	TGTGCCAGCAGTGAAATCGGGGGAGGGACGGTTCAGCCCCAGCATTTT
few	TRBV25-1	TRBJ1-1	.	CASSEYFSGDDTEAFF	TGTGCCAGCAGTGAATATTTTTCGGGGGACGACACTGAAGCTTTCTTT
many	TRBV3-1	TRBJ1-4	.	CASSQVRGEKLFF	TGTGCCAGCAGCCAGGTCAGGGGTGAAAAACTGTTTTTT
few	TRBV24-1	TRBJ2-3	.	CATSDGDDYGTDTQYF	TGTGCCACCAGTGACGGGGACGATTATGGGACAGATACGCAGTATTTT
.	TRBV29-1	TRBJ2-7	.	CSVEVKGRPYEQYF	TGCAGCGTTGAAGTCAAGGGGCGGCCCTACGAGCAGTACTTC
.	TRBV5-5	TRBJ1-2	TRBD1	CATPQGGGYTF	TGTGCCACCCCACAGGGGGGAGGCTACACCTTC
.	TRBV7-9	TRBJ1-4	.	CASSGGGFNEKLFF	TGTGCCAGCAGCGGTGGGGGCTTTAATGAAAAACTGTTTTTT
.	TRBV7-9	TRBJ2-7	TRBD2	CASSSGLAGNRSYEQYF	TGTGCCAGCAGCTCCGGACTAGCGGGAAATCGCTCCTACGAGCAGTACTTC
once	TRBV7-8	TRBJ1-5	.	CASSLAGLRQPQHF	TGTGCCAGCAGCTTAGCGGGTCTCCGGCAGCCCCAGCATTTT
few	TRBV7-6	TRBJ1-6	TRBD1	CASSLEAGGMSPLHF	TGTGCCAGCAGCTTAGAGGCAGGGGGGATGTCACCCCTCCACTTT
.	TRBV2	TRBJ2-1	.	CASIGWSSYNEQFF	TGTGCCAGCATTGGTTGGAGCTCCTACAATGAGCAGTTCTTC
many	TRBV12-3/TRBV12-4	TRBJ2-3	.	CASSLGSASGTDTQYF	TGTGCCAGCAGTTTAGGATCTGCTAGCGGCACAGATACGCAGTATTTT
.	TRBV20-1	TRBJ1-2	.	CSARGPALGYTF	TGCAGTGCTAGAGGTCCAGCATTGGGCTACACCTTC
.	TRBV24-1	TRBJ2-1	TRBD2	CATSDWEGLAVNEQFF	TGTGCCACCAGTGATTGGGAGGGACTAGCGGTCAATGAGCAGTTCTTC
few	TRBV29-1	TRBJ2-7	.	CSAEDYYEQYF	TGCAGCGCCGAGGACTACTACGAGCAGTACTTC
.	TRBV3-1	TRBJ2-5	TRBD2	CASSQDRLAGEYF	TGTGCCAGCAGCCAAGATCGCCTAGCGGGGGAGTACTTC
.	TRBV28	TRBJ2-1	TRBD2	CASSLGGDGDNEQFF	TGTGCCAGCAGTTTGGGGGGGGACGGGGACAATGAGCAGTTCTTC
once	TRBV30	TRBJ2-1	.	CAWSAGQSSSYNEQFF	TGTGCCTGGAGTGCCGGACAGTCCAGCTCCTACAATGAGCAGTTCTTC
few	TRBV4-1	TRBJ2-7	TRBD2	CASSQGEAGGSYEQYF	TGCGCCAGCAGCCAAGGGGAAGCGGGGGGCTCCTACGAGCAGTACTTC
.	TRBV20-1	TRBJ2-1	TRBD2	CSAQRTSGDNNEQFF	TGCAGTGCGCAACGAACTAGCGGGGACAACAATGAGCAGTTCTTC
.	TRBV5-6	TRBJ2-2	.	CASSLGQNTGELFF	TGTGCCAGCAGCTTGGGACAGAACACCGGGGAGCTGTTTTTT
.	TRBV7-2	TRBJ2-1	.	CASSLGGQGLSLFYNEQFF	TGTGCCAGCAGCTTAGGGGGACAAGGCCTATCCCTCTTCTACAATGAGCAGTTCTTC
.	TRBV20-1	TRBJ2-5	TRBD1	CSASGTATQYF	TGCAGTGCTAGTGGGACAGCTACCCAGTACTTC